This entry lists 3 T cell receptor beta chains sequenced from one sample in a study of T cell repertoires in cytomegalovirus infection. TCRdb re-analysed the reads in MiXCR, keeping a single row per CDR3 protein. The sample consists of roughly 700,000 distinct CDR3 sequences, around a third of them appearing once. These receptors have no known antigen. The material sequenced was cultured PBMCs, taken from culture after CMV antigen stimulation. All receptors come from a human donor in good health (CMV status not recorded). Some clones in this sample may be carry-over from other donors' samples.

V and J are TRBV29-1 and TRBJ2-3; possibly TRBD1 for D (6 bases). V was cut by 4 bases and J by 2 bases, with 10 bases left in between. The CDR3 runs to 13 residues. Germline CDR1 SQVTM, CDR2 ANQGSEA. The CDR3 reads CSVGWDNTDTQYF. The CDR3 DNA follows: TGCAGCGTTGGATGGGACAACACAGATACGCAGTATTTT.

Many counts were recorded for this clonotype. The chain uses TRBV18 and TRBJ1-2; D not resolved. There are 12 residues in the CDR3. Germline V gives CDR1 KGHSH, CDR2 LQKENI. V lost 3 bases to trimming and J lost 4 bases, with 6 bases between them. The CDR3 bases are TGTGCCAGCTCACCTCCCGGCTATGGCTACACCTTC. Amino acids: CASSPPGYGYTF.

This clonotype was picked up many times. This chain joins TRBV7-2 and TRBJ2-7; TRBD1 agrees at 7 bases. Germline V gene data show CDR1 as SGHTA and CDR2 as FQGNSA. The J segment lost 3 bases and the V segment lost 0 bases, leaving 2 bases of the junction unmatched. The CDR3 has 14 residues. CDR3 sequence reads: CASSLAGQRYEQYF. In nucleotides, the CDR3 is TGTGCCAGCAGCTTAGCGGGACAGCGCTACGAGCAGTACTTC.